This T cell receptor beta chain was retrieved from a study of T cell changes during pregnancy in multiple sclerosis. This clone was observed a single time. This CDR3 contains 13 residues. The germline V gene has CDR1 LGHNT and CDR2 FRNRAP. V lost 2 bases, J lost 5 bases, and 7 bases lay in between. Profiling relied on immunoSEQ multiplex PCR, and the TCRdb table lists in-frame clones only, not all of them. Of almost 50,000 clones listed, almost 95% are singletons. The chain couples TRBV12-5 to TRBJ2-1, with a weak D call TRBD1 (5 bases). The clonotype comes from a female donor with multiple sclerosis, enrolled in a pregnancy study. This specimen was peripheral blood, taken after pregnancy. The CDR3 nucleotides read TGTGCTAGTGGTTTGCTGGACAACAATGAGCAGTTCTTC. Its protein product is CASGLLDNNEQFF.